The 18 T cell receptor beta chains presented below share a single source sample, sequenced in a study of T cell changes during pregnancy in multiple sclerosis (dated by TCRdb to about 2019). The library was prepared using the immunoSEQ multiplex PCR assay. TCRdb took this table from immuneACCESS and kept in-frame rearrangements with V and J called. Such tables lack part of the clones; where checked against another copy, unresolved V genes explain under half of the gap, and the rest is unexplained. In all, the sample holds under 110,000 clones, and 80% to 95% of those were seen once. The ten largest clones take up 2.5% to 3.5% of the sample. The sample was peripheral blood, taken in the second trimester of pregnancy. The receptors stem from a female donor with multiple sclerosis, enrolled in a pregnancy study.

This chain links TRBV28 with TRBJ2-2; 9 nucleotides agree with TRBD2. The length of the CDR3 is 15 residues. V gave up 1 base and J gave up 7 bases; unmatched junction bases: 4. Germline values: CDR1 MDHEN, CDR2 SYDVKM. This chain's CDR3 is CASSLSGTSSGELFF. The CDR3 DNA is TGTGCCAGCAGTTTATCCGGGACTAGCAGCGGGGAGCTGTTTTTT.

This clone was seen once. This chain links TRBV18 with TRBJ2-1; 9 bases align to TRBD2. The CDR3 has 15 amino acids. The germline V gene has CDR1 KGHSH and CDR2 LQKENI. J gave up 2 bases and V 6 bases, and 5 bases lay outside the gene matches. This chain's CDR3 is CASSETSGPYNEQFF. The CDR3 coding sequence is TGTGCCAGCTCGGAGACTAGCGGCCCCTACAATGAGCAGTTCTTC.

The chain links TRBV6-6 to TRBJ1-1, with a weak D call TRBD1 (5 bases). The CDR3 totals 13 residues. The V end lost 4 bases, the J end lost 0 bases, and 6 bases lay between the germline ends. CDR1 and CDR2 from the germline V gene are MNHNY and SVGAGI (reference sequence). The CDR3 sequence: CASSSGVNTEAFF. In DNA, the CDR3 is TGTGCCAGCAGTTCGGGGGTGAACACTGAAGCTTTCTTT.

Only one count was recorded for this clone. The chain joins TRBV28 to TRBJ1-2; D remains unclear. V was clipped by 5 bases and J by 0 bases, with 13 bases between them. Germline CDR1 reads MDHEN; CDR2 reads SYDVKM. The CDR3 sequence is 15 residues long. This chain's CDR3 is CASSPPMQANYGYTF. In nucleotides, the CDR3 is TGTGCCAGCAGTCCTCCGATGCAGGCTAACTATGGCTACACCTTC.

The chain is built from TRBV5-4 and TRBJ2-1; possibly TRBD1 for D (6 bases). This CDR3 has 15 residues. Between the trimmed V and J ends, which lost 2 bases and 8 bases, there was a span of 17 bases. The germline V gene encodes CDR1 SGHNT and CDR2 YYREEE (reference sequence). The CDR3 coding sequence is TGTGCCAGCAGCTTCGAGCCGGGACATGTGGATGAGCAGTTCTTC. This encodes CASSFEPGHVDEQFF.

This clone was seen once. V and J are TRBV30 and TRBJ2-7; 13 bases are shared with TRBD2. This CDR3 spans 13 amino acids. CDR1 is GTSNPN, CDR2 SVGIG, per germline (reference sequence). The ends lost 5 bases at V and 4 bases at J; junction bases unmatched: 2. CDR3 nucleotide sequence: TGTGCCTGGGCGACTAGCGGGAGGTACGAGCAGTACTTC. It codes for CAWATSGRYEQYF.

The gene calls are TRBV21-1 and TRBJ2-7; the table's D call of TRBD2 was not tested on the DNA. TRBV21-1 is a documented pseudogene. This CDR3 contains 16 residues. The CDR3 nucleotides read TGTGCCAGCAGCGATCTTGCGGAGCCCGGGGCCTACGAGCAGTACTTC. Translating gives CASSDLAEPGAYEQYF.

The chain is built from TRBV11-2 and TRBJ1-1, with 7 bases lining up with TRBD1. In germline, CDR1 is SGHAT, CDR2 FQNNGV. The J segment lost 5 bases and the V segment lost 2 bases, leaving 5 bases of the junction unmatched. CDR3 length: 14 amino acids. The CDR3 nucleotides are TGTGCCAGCAGCTTACGACAGGGACGGACTGAAGCTTTCTTT. Translation gives CASSLRQGRTEAFF.

Only a few counts were recorded for this clone. Here the CDR3 DNA reads TGTGCCTGGAGTTCAACCGGACAGGGGGTGGGTGGCTACACCTTC. It yields the protein CAWSSTGQGVGGYTF. This sequence joins TRBV30 and TRBJ1-2; 10 bases map to TRBD1. This CDR3 spans 15 amino acids. Trimming took 2 bases from V and 7 from J; bases not matched to a gene: 10. Germline CDR1 is GTSNPN and CDR2 is SVGIG (reference sequence).

This chain joins TRBV7-8 and TRBJ2-1; D gene ambiguous. The germline gives CDR1 SGHVS, CDR2 FQNEAQ. The CDR3 runs 14 residues. V lost 7 bases, J lost 1 base, and 11 bases lay in between. CDR3 sequence: CASTWSGSYNEQFF. The DNA of the CDR3 is TGTGCCAGCACCTGGTCGGGTTCCTACAATGAGCAGTTCTTC.

This sequence joins TRBV4-3 and TRBJ2-7, with TRBD2 matching over 7 bases. Germline V gives CDR1 LGHNA, CDR2 YSLEER. With V trimmed by 6 bases and J by 6 bases, 8 bases remained unmatched. The CDR3 sequence is 13 residues long. CDR3 DNA sequence: TGCGCCAGCAGTTCCAACAGCGGGACCGAGCAGTACTTC. Protein product: CASSSNSGTEQYF.

The chain uses TRBV2 and TRBJ2-2; D perhaps matches TRBD2 (6 bases). Germline CDR1 reads SNHLY; CDR2 reads FYNNEI. The CDR3 extends over 13 amino acids. Trimming removed 7 bases at V and 4 bases at J, with 10 bases between. The chain's CDR3 is CASKGGITGELFF. The DNA of the CDR3 is TGTGCCAGCAAGGGAGGTATCACCGGGGAGCTGTTTTTT. The full variable domain, rest sourced from reference TRBV2 and TRBJ2-2, is EPEVTQTPSHQVTQMGQEVILRCVPISNHLYFYWYRQILGQKVEFLVSFYNNEISEKSEIFDDQFSVERPDGSNFTLKIRSTKLEDSAMYFCASKGGITGELFFGEGSRLTVL.

This chain links TRBV4-1 with TRBJ2-7, with no clear D. The V end was cut by 0 bases, the J end by 2 bases, with 5 bases between. Per germline, CDR1 MGHRA and CDR2 YSYEKL. The CDR3 is made up of 13 amino acids. CDR3 sequence reads: CASSQDTAYEQYF. CDR3 bases: TGCGCCAGCAGCCAAGATACGGCCTACGAGCAGTACTTC.

The chain employs TRBV6-1 and TRBJ2-4; a possible D gene is TRBD2 (5 bases). Trimming took 8 bases from V and 8 from J, leaving 19 bases between them. The germline V gene encodes CDR1 MNHNS and CDR2 SASEGT. The CDR3 runs 14 residues. The DNA for the CDR3 is TGTGCCAGCCAAAGGGAGAAGCAAAGGGACATTCAGTACTTC. Translating gives CASQREKQRDIQYF.

This chain joins TRBV19 and TRBJ2-4, with D perhaps matching TRBD1 (5 bases). This CDR3 contains 15 residues. In germline, CDR1 is LNHDA, CDR2 SQIVND (reference sequence). Trimming took off 11 bases at V and 1 base at J, with 18 bases between the two ends. Written as DNA, the CDR3 is TGTGCCTCTAGGGCCACAGGTGCCGCCAAAAACATTCAGTACTTC. Translating gives CASRATGAAKNIQYF. Full variable domain (missing parts from reference TRBV19 and TRBJ2-4): DGGITQSPKYLFRKEGQNVTLSCEQNLNHDAMYWYRQDPGQGLRLIYYSQIVNDFQKGDIAEGYSVSREKKESFPLTVTSAQKNPTAFYLCASRATGAAKNIQYFGAGTRLSVL.

Regarding this clone: Germline is not matched at one junction end, which may reflect a read error. J is TRBJ2-5 and V is TRBV15, with D unclear. Looked up from germline, CDR1 is LNHNV and CDR2 is YYDKDF (reference sequence). The length of the CDR3 is 16 residues. The chain's CDR3 is CATSRDRTKSQEAQYF. The CDR3 DNA sequence: TGTGCCACCAGCAGAGATCGTACAAAGAGCCAAGAGGCCCAGTACTTC.

The chain joins TRBV5-1 to TRBJ1-5; unclear D gene. Germline CDR1 SGHRS, CDR2 YFSETQ. Deletions cut 3 bases from V and 0 bases from J, with 16 bases between. There are 17 residues in the CDR3. The DNA of the CDR3 is TGCGCCAGCAGCTCACATACCGGGAGTTATAGCAATCAGCCCCAGCATTTT. As protein: CASSSHTGSYSNQPQHF.

This clone appeared a single time. V is TRBV6-1 and J is TRBJ1-1; D is perhaps TRBD1 (6 bases). Trimming took off 7 bases at V and 6 bases at J, with 18 bases between the two ends. CDR3 length equals 14 residues. CDR1 and CDR2 from the germline V gene are MNHNS and SASEGT. The CDR3 sequence is CASKNRDTGAEAFF. The CDR3 region has the DNA TGTGCCAGCAAGAACCGGGACACAGGCGCTGAAGCTTTCTTT.